Below, 9 T cell receptor beta chains from the same sample are listed, as sequenced in a study of cytomegalovirus exposure and HLA in healthy donors. PCR amplification relied on 60 Vbeta primers (plus 13 Jbeta primers). Only in-frame clones appear in the TCRdb table, and some are missing; sequencing was by immunoSEQ multiplex PCR. The sample carries 160,000 or so clones, 78% recorded once. Source material: PBMCs. The receptors derive from a male donor in good health and CMV-seronegative.

V is TRBV18 and J is TRBJ1-2, with 7 nucleotides matching TRBD1. The CDR3 has 13 residues. Germline V gene data show CDR1 as KGHSH and CDR2 as LQKENI. V trimming: 3 bases; J trimming: 2 bases; junction bases outside the gene matches: 0. The CDR3 region is CASSPDRNYGYTF. CDR3 bases: TGTGCCAGCTCACCGGACAGGAACTATGGCTACACCTTC.

This clone was recorded only once. The V and J genes are TRBV9 and TRBJ2-4, with TRBD2 matching 7 bases. V shed 10 bases and J 1 base; nucleotides not matched to a gene: 5. Germline CDR1 reads SGDLS; CDR2 reads YYNGEE. The CDR3 length is 13 residues. CDR3 in DNA: TGTGCCTCCCAGGGAGGGGCCAAAAACATTCAGTACTTC. This translates into CASQGGAKNIQYF.

The chain recombines TRBV4-3 with TRBJ2-1; possible D gene TRBD2, 5 bases. The V and J ends lost 0 bases and 7 bases respectively, with 10 bases between them. Germline V gene lookup returns CDR1 LGHNA and CDR2 YSLEER. The CDR3 is made up of 14 amino acids. The CDR3 sequence is CASSQEGSGNEQFF. CDR3 DNA: TGCGCCAGCAGCCAAGAGGGGTCGGGAAATGAGCAGTTCTTC.

The gene calls are TRBV29-1 and TRBJ1-5; 10 bases line up with TRBD1. The CDR3 has 14 amino acids. The trim removed 6 bases at V and 3 bases at J, leaving 5 bases unmatched. In germline, CDR1 is SQVTM, CDR2 ANQGSEA. DNA of the CDR3: TGCAGCGTAGCGGACAGGGGGGACAATCAGCCCCAGCATTTT. Translated: CSVADRGDNQPQHF.

The CDR3 reads CATSEAGVGNTIYF. In DNA, the CDR3 is TGTGCCACCTCGGAAGCGGGGGTTGGAAACACCATATATTTT. J is TRBJ1-3 and V is TRBV19, with D possibly TRBD1 on 5 matching bases. This CDR3 region has 14 residues. CDR1 is LNHDA, CDR2 SQIVND, per germline (reference sequence). Between the trimmed V and J ends, which lost 10 bases and 3 bases, there was a span of 16 bases.

The rearrangement links TRBV5-1 to TRBJ2-5; 10 bases match TRBD2. Losses at the gene ends were 0 bases for V and 1 base for J; bases not matched to a gene: 9. The germline V gene encodes CDR1 SGHRS and CDR2 YFSETQ. This CDR3 is built from 18 residues. The CDR3 here is CASSLAEASGGPQETQYF. The CDR3 DNA sequence: TGCGCCAGCAGCTTGGCCGAGGCTAGCGGGGGCCCCCAAGAGACCCAGTACTTC. The full variable domain, its missing parts supplied by reference TRBV5-1 and TRBJ2-5, is KAGVTQTPRYLIKTRGQQVTLSCSPISGHRSVSWYQQTPGQGLQFLFEYFSETQRNKGNFPGRFSGRQFSNSRSEMNVSTLELGDSALYLCASSLAEASGGPQETQYFGPGTRLLVL.

The V gene is TRBV6-5, the J gene TRBJ1-5; possibly TRBD1 for D (6 bases). Trimming took 5 bases from V and 9 from J, leaving 20 bases between them. Germline CDR1 and CDR2: MNHEY and SVGAGI. CDR3 length: 15 amino acids. CDR3 loop: CASSKGHATNWPQHF. The CDR3 nucleotides are TGTGCCAGCAGTAAGGGACACGCAACCAATTGGCCCCAGCATTTT.

V and J are TRBV10-3 and TRBJ2-7; 8 nucleotides match TRBD1. The length of the CDR3 is 15 residues. CDR1 ENHRY and CDR2 SYGVKD come from the germline V gene. V was pared by 0 bases and J by 5 bases, with 6 bases of the junction left unmatched. CDR3 DNA: TGTGCCATCAGTGAGTCGGGGACAGGATCCGACGAGCAGTACTTC. Amino acid sequence: CAISESGTGSDEQYF.

This clone was observed a handful of times. The junction differs from germline at one of its ends, possibly a read error. The chain recombines TRBV7-7 with TRBJ2-3; tentatively, D is TRBD2 (7 bases). Germline CDR1 reads SSHAT; CDR2 reads FNYEAQ (reference sequence). The CDR3 spans 15 residues. This CDR3 reads CASSLGGGPADTQYF. As DNA, the CDR3 is TGTGCTAGCAGCTTAGGGGGGGGGCCGGCAGATACGCAGTATTTT.